The 23 T cell receptor beta chains listed next were all sequenced from one sample in a study of T-cell memory formation after mild COVID-19. TCRdb redid the calling of the 5' RACE reads with MiXCR, one entry per CDR3 protein. Altogether 300,000 to 350,000 distinct CDR3 sequences are present, roughly an eighth being singletons, with the ten largest covering around 23%. Material for sequencing was PBMCs or a T cell subset sorted from them (not recorded which). Receptor source: a man between 18 and 29 years old who had mild COVID-19 (a few samples of this study predate the infection). Cell type and time point are not known.

This clonotype came up a few times. The genes are TRBV5-1 and TRBJ1-1, with no clear D. Germline V gene sequence: CDR1 SGHRS, CDR2 YFSETQ. V gave up 5 bases and J gave up 1 base, with 12 bases separating them. This CDR3 has 14 residues. In nucleotides, the CDR3 is TGCGCCAGCAGAGACATAGGAGGGAACACTGAAGCTTTCTTT. It translates to CASRDIGGNTEAFF.

The rearrangement links TRBV5-4 to TRBJ2-5; D may be TRBD2 (6 bases). The CDR3 totals 13 residues. Between the trimmed V and J ends, which lost 4 bases and 5 bases, there was a span of 12 bases. CDR1 is SGHNT, CDR2 YYREEE, per germline (reference sequence). The CDR3 sequence: CASSPRLDETQYF. The CDR3, as DNA: TGTGCCAGCAGCCCAAGACTAGATGAGACCCAGTACTTC.

This clonotype was seen more than once but under ten times. V gene TRBV7-9 combines with J gene TRBJ2-5, with 7 bases identical to TRBD1. V gave up 5 bases and J gave up 2 bases; unmatched junction bases: 8. Germline V CDR1 and CDR2: SEHNR, FQNEAQ (reference sequence). The CDR3 totals 15 residues. This CDR3 reads CASSMVRDRQETQYF. The CDR3 DNA reads TGTGCCAGCAGCATGGTCCGGGACAGACAAGAGACCCAGTACTTC. The entire variable domain, with the rest obtained from reference TRBV7-9 and TRBJ2-5, is as follows: DTGVSQNPRHKITKRGQNVTFRCDPISEHNRLYWYRQTLGQGPEFLTYFQNEAQLEKSRLLSDRFSAERPKGSFSTLEIQRTEQGDSAMYLCASSMVRDRQETQYFGPGTRLLVL.

V and J are TRBV5-1 and TRBJ2-3; 11 bases line up with TRBD1. The CDR3 runs 17 residues. The V and J ends lost 0 bases and 4 bases, in that order; junction bases with no gene match: 7. Germline values: CDR1 SGHRS, CDR2 YFSETQ. The CDR3: CASSLAAGQGAADTQYF. In nucleotides, the CDR3 is TGCGCCAGCAGCTTGGCAGCCGGACAGGGGGCCGCAGATACGCAGTATTTT.

In its sample, this clonotype was seen a few times. The chain employs TRBV12-3 or TRBV12-4 and TRBJ2-7; no firm D call. This CDR3 region has 18 residues. V was cut by 1 base and J by 0 bases, with 19 bases left in between. The CDR3 nucleotides are TGTGCCAGCAGTTTAGACAATCCAGTGCTATCTGGCTCCTACGAGCAGTACTTC. Protein product: CASSLDNPVLSGSYEQYF.

The CDR3 sequence: CSAVRNNEQFF. In DNA form, the CDR3 reads TGCAGTGCTGTCAGGAACAATGAGCAGTTCTTC. The genes are TRBV20-1 and TRBJ2-1; no definite D call. Per germline, CDR1 DFQATT and CDR2 SNEGSKA (reference sequence). This CDR3 is built from 11 residues. Trimming removed 5 bases at V and 5 bases at J, with 7 bases between.

The rearrangement links TRBV20-1 to TRBJ2-4; no clear D. This CDR3 region has 12 residues. Germline V CDR1 and CDR2: DFQATT, SNEGSKA (reference sequence). V was clipped by 6 bases and J by 4 bases, with 10 bases between them. The CDR3 loop is CSASGRKNIQYF. The CDR3 DNA is TGCAGTGCCTCTGGACGTAAAAACATTCAGTACTTC.

The chain joins TRBV6-5 to TRBJ1-2; 7 bases line up with TRBD1. This CDR3 comprises 13 residues. Trimming took 5 bases from V and 5 from J; bases not matched to a gene: 5. Germline CDR1 reads MNHEY; CDR2 reads SVGAGI. The CDR3 DNA reads as TGTGCCAGCAGTAAAACGGGACAGTATGGCTACACCTTC. Its translation: CASSKTGQYGYTF.

This clonotype was detected a few times. V gene TRBV20-1 combines with J gene TRBJ1-1; D unclear. Trimming left V 0 bases short and J 1 base short, with 9 bases between. Germline-derived CDR1 and CDR2 are DFQATT and SNEGSKA (reference sequence). The CDR3 totals 14 residues. Written as DNA, the CDR3 is TGCAGTGCTAGAGACCCGACAAGGAACACTGAAGCTTTCTTT. It specifies CSARDPTRNTEAFF.

There are many counts of this clonotype. At one end the junction does not follow the germline gene, possibly because of a read error. The J gene is TRBJ1-1, the V gene TRBV5-1; D gene unclear. This CDR3 is built from 11 residues. The germline V gene has CDR1 SGHRS and CDR2 YFSETQ. CDR3 residues: CASSLGSEAFF. CDR3 DNA sequence: TGTGCCAGCAGCCTCGGCTCTGAAGCTTTCTTT.

This clonotype appeared a few times. In nucleotides, the CDR3 is TGCGCCAGCGGTCCCCGAGGTAATACGCAGTATTTT. This sequence encodes CASGPRGNTQYF. The gene calls are TRBV5-1 and TRBJ2-3; D is unclear. Germline V gene lookup returns CDR1 SGHRS and CDR2 YFSETQ. V was trimmed by 7 bases and J by 7 bases, leaving 13 bases between them. CDR3 length: 12 residues.

This clonotype has more than one count but fewer than ten. The chain combines TRBV12-3 or TRBV12-4 with TRBJ1-4; D is possibly TRBD1 (6 bases). V shed 10 bases and J shed 8 bases, with 17 bases lying between them. This CDR3 is 13 amino acids long. The CDR3: CATGQWSFEKLFF. DNA for the CDR3: TGTGCCACCGGACAGTGGTCCTTCGAAAAACTGTTTTTT.

The V call is TRBV9, the J call TRBJ2-2; D possibly corresponds to TRBD2 (6 bases). CDR1 is SGDLS and CDR2 is YYNGEE in the germline V gene. The CDR3 covers 14 residues. V was clipped by 4 bases and J by 6 bases, with 13 bases between them. CDR3 amino acids: CASSPPGLSGELFF. CDR3 sequence (DNA): TGTGCCAGCAGCCCACCGGGACTCTCCGGGGAGCTGTTTTTT.

This clonotype was counted only a few times. The genes are TRBV4-3 and TRBJ1-3; D is ambiguous. Germline-derived CDR1 and CDR2 are LGHNA and YSLEER. The CDR3 is made up of 15 amino acids. V gave up 4 bases and J gave up 4 bases, with 14 bases separating them. CDR3 DNA sequence: TGCGCCAGCAGCCGCCGAAGCGACATGGGAAACACCATATATTTT. It yields the protein CASSRRSDMGNTIYF.

This clonotype appeared many times. The chain has TRBV4-3 and TRBJ1-2; 7 bases are a match to TRBD1. The CDR3 is 16 amino acids. The germline gives CDR1 LGHNA, CDR2 YSLEER. Germline trimming cut 0 bases from V and 1 base from J; bases unmatched to any gene: 5. CDR3 sequence: CASSQETGDGNYGYTF. Written as DNA, the CDR3 is TGCGCCAGCAGCCAAGAAACAGGGGACGGTAACTATGGCTACACCTTC.

This chain uses TRBV2 with TRBJ1-1, with no clear D. Germline-derived CDR1 and CDR2 are SNHLY and FYNNEI. The CDR3 totals 14 residues. V was pared by 3 bases and J by 11 bases, with 19 bases between. CDR3 residues: CASSERYSLRGAFF. CDR3 in DNA: TGTGCCAGCAGTGAGCGGTACAGCCTCCGCGGGGCTTTCTTT.

This clonotype was recorded a few times. This chain uses TRBV20-1 with TRBJ2-7; D possibly matches TRBD1 or TRBD2 (6 bases each). In germline, CDR1 is DFQATT, CDR2 SNEGSKA (reference sequence). V was shortened by 3 bases and J by 0 bases, with 15 bases between the two germline ends. This CDR3 has 15 amino acids. CDR3 DNA sequence: TGCAGTGCTAGTGCTTCAGGAGGGGGCTCCTACGAGCAGTACTTC. Its translation: CSASASGGGSYEQYF.

The genes are TRBV7-6 and TRBJ2-5; D is unclear. Deletions cut 5 bases from V and 5 bases from J, with 6 bases between. Germline-derived CDR1 and CDR2 are SGHVS and FNYEAQ. The CDR3 has 11 amino acids. The CDR3 coding sequence is TGTGCCAGCAGCCGATTTGAGACCCAGTACTTC. Its translation: CASSRFETQYF.

In its sample, this clonotype was seen many times. The rearrangement uses TRBV29-1 and TRBJ2-3; D unclear. The CDR3 length is 14 residues. The V end was cut by 4 bases, the J end by 5 bases, with 16 bases between. Germline V gene lookup returns CDR1 SQVTM and CDR2 ANQGSEA. The CDR3 loop is CSVVRTTLGDTQYF. The DNA for the CDR3 is TGCAGCGTTGTTCGTACCACTCTGGGAGATACGCAGTATTTT.

This chain uses TRBV15 with TRBJ1-2; 8 bases are a match to TRBD1. The germline gives CDR1 LNHNV, CDR2 YYDKDF (reference sequence). The V segment lost 5 bases and the J segment 2 bases; nucleotides outside the gene matches: 4. This CDR3 is 14 amino acids long. DNA of the CDR3: TGTGCCACCAGCGTAGACAGGGGAAACTATGGCTACACCTTC. Translating it yields CATSVDRGNYGYTF.

CDR3 sequence (DNA): TGTGCCAGCAGTTCAGGCAGGGAAGGCGAGACCCAGTACTTC. Its protein product is CASSSGREGETQYF. V usage is TRBV6-6 and J usage is TRBJ2-5; D perhaps matches TRBD1 (5 bases). Germline values: CDR1 MNHNY, CDR2 SVGAGI (reference sequence). This CDR3 has 14 amino acids. The V and J ends lost 4 bases and 5 bases respectively, with 14 bases between them.

This clonotype was seen a handful of times. The chain links TRBV5-1 to TRBJ2-5, with unresolved D. Between the trimmed V and J ends, which lost 2 bases and 4 bases, there was a span of 12 bases. The germline gives CDR1 SGHRS, CDR2 YFSETQ. This CDR3 contains 14 residues. The CDR3 nucleotides read TGCGCCAGCAGCTTTACGGTCCTGGGAGAGACCCAGTACTTC. Translation: CASSFTVLGETQYF.

The rearrangement links TRBV4-1 to TRBJ1-4; D possibly corresponds to TRBD1 (6 bases). The CDR3 is made up of 15 amino acids. CDR1 and CDR2 from the germline V gene are MGHRA and YSYEKL. Trimming removed 2 bases at V and 4 bases at J, with 11 bases between. In DNA form, the CDR3 reads TGCGCCAGCAGCCAACCCGGACAGCTTAATGAAAAACTGTTTTTT. Translated, it gives CASSQPGQLNEKLFF.